The source of this T cell receptor (beta chain) is a study of Graves' ophthalmopathy and Graves' hyperthyroidism. For repertoire sequencing, the TCR beta CDR3 regions were amplified from RNA transcripts. Second-round multiplex PCR followed a first-round RT-PCR using HTBI primers. Each CDR3 protein is one row after TCRdb ran MiXCR on the multiplex PCR reads. The data hold around 1.1 million distinct CDR3 sequences, with about 36% observed a single time. This CDR3 comprises 13 residues. Germline CDR1 and CDR2: DFQATT and SNEGSKA (reference sequence). The V and J ends lost 6 bases and 4 bases, in that order; junction bases with no gene match: 8. Physicians reached a diagnosis by relying on clinical symptoms, serum thyroxine, TRAb, thyroid ultrasound and orbital computed tomography. There are many counts of this clonotype. As yet, its antigen is unknown. Study-wide points: In blood, most expanded thyroid clonotypes above 0.001 frequency were also detected. Ophthalmopathy progression was predicted with 55% to 71% sensitivity and about 74% specificity.

The clonotype was recovered from an adult man with Graves' hyperthyroidism. The V call is TRBV20-1, the J call TRBJ2-5, with 7 bases lining up with TRBD1. Material for sequencing was peripheral blood or thyroid tissue (not recorded which). CDR3 region: CSASHRGRETQYF. The CDR3 DNA follows: TGCAGTGCCTCCCACAGGGGACGAGAGACCCAGTACTTC.